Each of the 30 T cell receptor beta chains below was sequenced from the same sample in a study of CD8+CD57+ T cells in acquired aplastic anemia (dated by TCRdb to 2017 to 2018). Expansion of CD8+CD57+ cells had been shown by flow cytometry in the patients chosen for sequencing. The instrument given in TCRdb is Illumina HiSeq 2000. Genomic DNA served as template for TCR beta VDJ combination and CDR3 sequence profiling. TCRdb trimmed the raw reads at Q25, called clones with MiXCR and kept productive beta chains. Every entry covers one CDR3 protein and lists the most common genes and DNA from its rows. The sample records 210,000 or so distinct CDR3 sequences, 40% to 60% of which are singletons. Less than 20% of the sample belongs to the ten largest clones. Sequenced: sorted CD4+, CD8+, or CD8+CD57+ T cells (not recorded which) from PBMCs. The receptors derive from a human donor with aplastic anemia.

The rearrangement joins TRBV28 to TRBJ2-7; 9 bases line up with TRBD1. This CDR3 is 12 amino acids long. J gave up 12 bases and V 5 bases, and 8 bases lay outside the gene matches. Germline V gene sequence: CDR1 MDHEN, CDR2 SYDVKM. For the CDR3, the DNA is TGTGCCAGCAGTAGCCCGGACAGGGGTATGTACTTC. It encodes CASSSPDRGMYF.

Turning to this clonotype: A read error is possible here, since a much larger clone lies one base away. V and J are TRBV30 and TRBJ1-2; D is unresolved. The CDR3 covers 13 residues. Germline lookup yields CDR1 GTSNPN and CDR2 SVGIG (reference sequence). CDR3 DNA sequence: TGTGCCTGGAGTAGTACGGCAAGTAATGGCTGCACCTTC. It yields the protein CAWSSTASNGCTF.

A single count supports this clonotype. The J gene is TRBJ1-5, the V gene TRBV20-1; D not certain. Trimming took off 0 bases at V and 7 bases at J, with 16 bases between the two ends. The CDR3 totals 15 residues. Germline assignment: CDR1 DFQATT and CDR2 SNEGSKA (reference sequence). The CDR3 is CSARDLDGIGQPQHF. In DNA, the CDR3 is TGCAGTGCTAGAGATCTCGACGGTATCGGGCAGCCCCAGCATTTT.

CDR3 in amino acids: CAWTRFQGASEQYF. DNA for the CDR3: TGTGCCTGGACCCGTTTCCAGGGGGCTAGCGAGCAGTACTTC. The chain employs TRBV30 and TRBJ2-7, with TRBD1 matching 8 bases. Germline-derived CDR1 and CDR2 are GTSNPN and SVGIG (reference sequence). The CDR3 has 14 residues. V shed 4 bases, J shed 6 bases, and the junction held 11 bases outside the gene matches.

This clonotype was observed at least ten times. The CDR3 loop is CASSLWGGTGELFF. CDR3 DNA sequence: TGTGCCAGCAGCTTATGGGGAGGTACCGGGGAGCTGTTTTTT. The V and J genes are TRBV7-9 and TRBJ2-2, with TRBD2 as a possible D gene (6 bases). CDR1 and CDR2 (germline): SEHNR, FQNEAQ (reference sequence). This CDR3 is 14 amino acids long. V was clipped by 2 bases and J by 5 bases, with 9 bases between them.

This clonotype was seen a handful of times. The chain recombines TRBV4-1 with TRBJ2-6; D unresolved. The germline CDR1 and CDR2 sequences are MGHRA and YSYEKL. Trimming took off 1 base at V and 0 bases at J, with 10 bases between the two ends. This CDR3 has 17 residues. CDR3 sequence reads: CASSQGVGPSGANVLTF. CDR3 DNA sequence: TGCGCCAGCAGCCAAGGGGTGGGCCCCTCTGGGGCCAACGTCCTGACTTTC.

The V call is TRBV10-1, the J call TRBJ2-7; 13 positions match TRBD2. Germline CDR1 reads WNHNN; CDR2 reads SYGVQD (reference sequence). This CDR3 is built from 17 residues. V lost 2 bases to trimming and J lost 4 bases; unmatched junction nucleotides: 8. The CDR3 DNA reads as TGCGCCAGCAGTGAGGGACTAGCGGGAGTTGCAAAATACGAGCAGTACTTC. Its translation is CASSEGLAGVAKYEQYF.

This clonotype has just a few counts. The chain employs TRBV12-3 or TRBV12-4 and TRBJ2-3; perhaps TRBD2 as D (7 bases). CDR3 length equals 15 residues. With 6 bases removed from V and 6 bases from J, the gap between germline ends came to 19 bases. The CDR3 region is CASRGWGRGRDTQYF. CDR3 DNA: TGTGCCAGCAGAGGTTGGGGGCGGGGGCGGGATACGCAGTATTTT.

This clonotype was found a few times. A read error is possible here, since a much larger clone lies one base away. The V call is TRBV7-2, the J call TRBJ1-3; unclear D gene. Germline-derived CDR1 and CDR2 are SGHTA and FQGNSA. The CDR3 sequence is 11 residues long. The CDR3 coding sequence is TGTGCCAGCAGCCCCGGAGAGGAACTCAATTTT. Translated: CASSPGEELNF.

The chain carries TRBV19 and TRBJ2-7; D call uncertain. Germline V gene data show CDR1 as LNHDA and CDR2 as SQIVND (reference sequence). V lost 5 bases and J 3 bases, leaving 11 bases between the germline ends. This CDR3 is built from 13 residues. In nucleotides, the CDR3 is TGTGCCAGTAGTCTCAAGACCCGCTACGAGCAGTACTTC. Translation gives CASSLKTRYEQYF.

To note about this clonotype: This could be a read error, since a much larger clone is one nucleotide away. The CDR3 is CAGSLGPENGYTF. CDR3 coding DNA: TGCGCCGGCAGCTTGGGCCCGGAAAATGGCTACACCTTC. V and J are TRBV5-1 and TRBJ1-2; D is ambiguous. Germline CDR1 SGHRS, CDR2 YFSETQ. This CDR3 contains 13 residues.

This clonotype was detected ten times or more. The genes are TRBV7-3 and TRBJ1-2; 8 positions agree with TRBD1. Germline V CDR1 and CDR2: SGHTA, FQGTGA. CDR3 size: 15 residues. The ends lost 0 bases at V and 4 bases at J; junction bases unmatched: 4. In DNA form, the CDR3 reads TGTGCCAGCAGCTTAACCGGACAGGGTAGCTATGGCTACACCTTC. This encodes CASSLTGQGSYGYTF. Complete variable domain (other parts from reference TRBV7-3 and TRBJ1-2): GAGVSQTPSNKVTEKGKYVELRCDPISGHTALYWYRQSLGQGPEFLIYFQGTGAADDSGLPNDRFFAVRPEGSVSTLKIQRTERGDSAVYLCASSLTGQGSYGYTFGSGTRLTVV.

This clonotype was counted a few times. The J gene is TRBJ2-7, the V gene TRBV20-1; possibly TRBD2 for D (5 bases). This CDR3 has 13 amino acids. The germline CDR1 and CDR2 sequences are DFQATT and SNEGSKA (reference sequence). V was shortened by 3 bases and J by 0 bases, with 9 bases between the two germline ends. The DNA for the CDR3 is TGCAGTGCTAGGGGCACTAGCTCCTACGAGCAGTACTTC. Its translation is CSARGTSSYEQYF.

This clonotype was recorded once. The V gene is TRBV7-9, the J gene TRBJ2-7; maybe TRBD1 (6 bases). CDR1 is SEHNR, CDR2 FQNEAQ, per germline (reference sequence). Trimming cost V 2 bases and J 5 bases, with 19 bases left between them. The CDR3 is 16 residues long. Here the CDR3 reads CASSLPGQGALNEQYF. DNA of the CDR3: TGTGCCAGCAGCTTACCGGGACAAGGCGCTTTAAACGAGCAGTACTTC.

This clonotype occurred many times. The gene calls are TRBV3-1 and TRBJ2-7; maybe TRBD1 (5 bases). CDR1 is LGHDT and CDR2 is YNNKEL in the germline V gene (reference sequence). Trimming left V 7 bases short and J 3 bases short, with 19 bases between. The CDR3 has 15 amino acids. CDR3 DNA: TGTGCCAGCACGCCTCGGCCAGGGATAAACTACGAGCAGTACTTC. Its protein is CASTPRPGINYEQYF.

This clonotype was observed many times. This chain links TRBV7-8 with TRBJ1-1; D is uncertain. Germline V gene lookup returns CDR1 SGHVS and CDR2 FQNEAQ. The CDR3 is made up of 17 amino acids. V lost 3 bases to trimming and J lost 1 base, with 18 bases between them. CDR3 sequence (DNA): TGTGCCAGCAGCTTTCGTTCGGCCGCCCAAGCGAACACTGAAGCTTTCTTT. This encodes CASSFRSAAQANTEAFF.

As DNA, the CDR3 is TGTGCCACTGGGTACGGGCAGGGAACCCACGAGCAGTACTTC. It is translated as CATGYGQGTHEQYF. The V and J genes are TRBV10-3 and TRBJ2-7; D may be TRBD1 (5 bases). The V and J ends lost 10 bases and 5 bases respectively, with 21 bases between them. The germline V gene has CDR1 ENHRY and CDR2 SYGVKD. This CDR3 contains 14 residues.

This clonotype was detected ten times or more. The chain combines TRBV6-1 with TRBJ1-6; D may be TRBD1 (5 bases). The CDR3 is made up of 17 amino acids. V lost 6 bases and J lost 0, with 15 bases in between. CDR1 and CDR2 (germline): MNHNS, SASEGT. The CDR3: CASRAGKPSSYNSPLHF. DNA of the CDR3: TGTGCCAGCAGGGCAGGGAAACCCAGCTCCTATAATTCACCCCTCCACTTT.

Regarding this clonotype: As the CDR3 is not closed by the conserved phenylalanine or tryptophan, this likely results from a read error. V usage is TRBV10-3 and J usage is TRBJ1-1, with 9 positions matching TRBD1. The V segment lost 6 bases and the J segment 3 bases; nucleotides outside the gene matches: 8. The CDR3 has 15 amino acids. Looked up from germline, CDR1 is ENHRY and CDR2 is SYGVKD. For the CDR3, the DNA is TGTGCCATCAGGGGGGACAGGGCGCTGTACACTGAAGCTTTCTCT. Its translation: CAIRGDRALYTEAFS.

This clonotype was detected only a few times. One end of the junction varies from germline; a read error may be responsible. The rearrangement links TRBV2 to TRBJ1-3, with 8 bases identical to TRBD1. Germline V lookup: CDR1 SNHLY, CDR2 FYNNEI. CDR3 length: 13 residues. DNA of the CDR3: TGTGCCAGCAGCGACAGGGGTGGAGACACCATATATTTT. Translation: CASSDRGGDTIYF.

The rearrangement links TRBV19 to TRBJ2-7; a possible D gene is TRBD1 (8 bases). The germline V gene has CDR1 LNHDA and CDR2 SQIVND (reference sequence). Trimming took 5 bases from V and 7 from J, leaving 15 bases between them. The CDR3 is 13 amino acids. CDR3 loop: CASSQQGGFEQYF. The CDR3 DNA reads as TGTGCCAGTAGTCAACAGGGGGGGTTTGAGCAGTACTTC. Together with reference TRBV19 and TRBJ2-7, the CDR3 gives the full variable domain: DGGITQSPKYLFRKEGQNVTLSCEQNLNHDAMYWYRQDPGQGLRLIYYSQIVNDFQKGDIAEGYSVSREKKESFPLTVTSAQKNPTAFYLCASSQQGGFEQYFGPGTRLTVT.

The CDR3 DNA follows: TGTGCCAGCAGCTTAGTATGGCTAACTCTAAAATCCTCCTACAATGAGCAGTTCTTC. Amino acids: CASSLVWLTLKSSYNEQFF. The V gene is TRBV7-8, the J gene TRBJ2-1; D gene unclear. The V gene lost 1 base and the J gene lost 0 bases, with 19 bases spanning the gap. The germline CDR1 and CDR2 sequences are SGHVS and FQNEAQ. The length of the CDR3 is 19 residues.

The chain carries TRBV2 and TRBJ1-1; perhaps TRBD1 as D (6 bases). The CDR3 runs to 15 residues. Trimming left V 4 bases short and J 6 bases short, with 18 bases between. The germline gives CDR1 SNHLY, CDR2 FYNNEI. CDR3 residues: CASSAARGIMSEAFF. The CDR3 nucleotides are TGTGCCAGCAGTGCCGCGAGGGGGATTATGTCTGAAGCTTTCTTT.

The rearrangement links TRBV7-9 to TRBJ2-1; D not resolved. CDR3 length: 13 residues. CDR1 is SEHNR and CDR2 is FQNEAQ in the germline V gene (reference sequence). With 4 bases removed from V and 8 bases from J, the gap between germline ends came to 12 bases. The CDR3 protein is CASSSPKDDEQFF. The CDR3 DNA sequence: TGTGCCAGCAGCTCACCGAAGGATGATGAGCAGTTCTTC.

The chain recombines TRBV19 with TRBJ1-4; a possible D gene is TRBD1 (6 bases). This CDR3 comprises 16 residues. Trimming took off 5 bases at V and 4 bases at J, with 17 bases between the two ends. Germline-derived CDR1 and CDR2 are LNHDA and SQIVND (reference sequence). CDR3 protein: CASSSRLDRLNEKLFF. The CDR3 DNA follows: TGTGCCAGTAGTTCACGGCTGGACAGACTTAATGAAAAACTGTTTTTT.

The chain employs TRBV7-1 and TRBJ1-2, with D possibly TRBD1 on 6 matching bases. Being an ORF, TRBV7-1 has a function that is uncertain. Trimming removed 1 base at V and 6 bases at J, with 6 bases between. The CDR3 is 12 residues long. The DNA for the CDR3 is TGTGCCAGCAGCTCAGGACAGGATGGCTACACCTTC. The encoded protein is CASSSGQDGYTF.

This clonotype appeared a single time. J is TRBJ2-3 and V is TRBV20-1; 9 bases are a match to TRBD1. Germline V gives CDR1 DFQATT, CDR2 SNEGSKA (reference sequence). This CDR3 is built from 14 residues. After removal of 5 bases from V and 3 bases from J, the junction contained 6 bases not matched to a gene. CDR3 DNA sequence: TGCAGTGCTTGGGACAGGGCTTCGACAGATACGCAGTATTTT. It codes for CSAWDRASTDTQYF.

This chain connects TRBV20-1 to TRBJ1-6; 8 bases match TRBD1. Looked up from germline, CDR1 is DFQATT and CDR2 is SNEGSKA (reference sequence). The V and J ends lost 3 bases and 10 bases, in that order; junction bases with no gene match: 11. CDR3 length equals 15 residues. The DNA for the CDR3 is TGCAGTGCTAGCCGAGGGTCAGGGGGCCCCTCACCCCTCCACTTT. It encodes CSASRGSGGPSPLHF.

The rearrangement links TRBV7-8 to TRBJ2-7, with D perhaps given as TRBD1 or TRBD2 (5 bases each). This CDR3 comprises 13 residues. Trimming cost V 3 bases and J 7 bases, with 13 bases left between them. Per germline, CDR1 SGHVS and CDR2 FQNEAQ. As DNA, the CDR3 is TGTGCCAGCAGCTTTTGGGACGGCGGGGAGCAGTACTTC. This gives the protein CASSFWDGGEQYF. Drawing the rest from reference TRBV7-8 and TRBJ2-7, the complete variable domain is GAGVSQSPRYKVAKRGQDVALRCDPISGHVSLFWYQQALGQGPEFLTYFQNEAQLDKSGLPSDRFFAERPEGSVSTLKIQRTQQEDSAVYLCASSFWDGGEQYFGPGTRLTVT.

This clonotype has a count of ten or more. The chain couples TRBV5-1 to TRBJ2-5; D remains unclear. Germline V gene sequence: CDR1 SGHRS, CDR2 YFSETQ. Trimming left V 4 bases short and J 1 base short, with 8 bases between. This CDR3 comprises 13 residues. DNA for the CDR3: TGCGCCAGCAGCCATCGATTCCAAGAGACCCAGTACTTC. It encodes CASSHRFQETQYF.